This T cell receptor (beta chain) is from a study of cytomegalovirus exposure and HLA in healthy donors. Across the study: Roughly 85 million unique TCRs from HLA-typed donors were held in an early release of data. Overall study results and limits: Reports indicated that the classifier achieved high specificity and sensitivity in diagnosing cytomegalovirus status. There were some public TCRs occurring in many donors, but most TCR sequences were rare. For TCR beta chains, V- and J-gene trimming was later linked to a missense DCLRE1C variant.

Concerning this clone: Its antigen is undetermined.

CDR1 SGDLS and CDR2 YYNGEE come from the germline V gene. J was trimmed by 6 bases and V by 0 bases; bases with no gene match: 5. The CDR3 has 15 residues. Vbeta (60) and Jbeta (13) primers were used in the PCR. The protocol was immunoSEQ multiplex PCR, while the TCRdb copy is restricted to in-frame clones and leaves out a portion. The sample holds some 150,000 clones; around 9% are singletons and the top ten take around 7%. The rearrangement joins TRBV9 to TRBJ2-7, with 11 bases fitting TRBD2. The source material was PBMCs. This receptor was obtained from a woman in her thirties or forties in good health and CMV-seropositive. CDR3 coding DNA: TGTGCCAGCAGCGTAGGCCTAGCGGGGGGATTCGAGCAGTACTTC. Its translation: CASSVGLAGGFEQYF.